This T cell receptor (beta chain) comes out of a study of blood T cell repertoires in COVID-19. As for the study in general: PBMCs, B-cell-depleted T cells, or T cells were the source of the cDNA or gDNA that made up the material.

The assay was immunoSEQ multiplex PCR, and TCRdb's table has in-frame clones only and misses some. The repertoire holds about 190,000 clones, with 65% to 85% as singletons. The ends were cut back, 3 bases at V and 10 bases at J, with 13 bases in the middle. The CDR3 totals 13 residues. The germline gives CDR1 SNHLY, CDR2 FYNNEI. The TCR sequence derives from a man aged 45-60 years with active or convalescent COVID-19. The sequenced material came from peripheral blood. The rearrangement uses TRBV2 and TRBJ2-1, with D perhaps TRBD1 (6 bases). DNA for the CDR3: TGTGCCAGCAGTGATTCTCTGGGGACAGAGCAGTTCTTC. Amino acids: CASSDSLGTEQFF.